Included here is one T cell receptor beta chain sequence, with context. Its target is not known. Clones were read by immunoSEQ multiplex PCR, and TCRdb kept only the in-frame ones, dropping some. Of 2.3 million or so clones listed, roughly 93% are singletons. Between the trimmed V and J ends, which lost 0 bases and 4 bases, there was a span of 10 bases. This CDR3 contains 15 residues. Germline values: CDR1 SGHRS, CDR2 YFSETQ. These data come from a study of shared clonotypes between healthy human individuals. Study at large: Ranging from 18 to 49 in age, donors were two women and a few men.

Study results and limitations: Few donors limited the genetic and exposure-history diversity represented. Naive subsets typically showed greater estimated richness than memory subsets. Large depth notwithstanding, sorted-subset sequencing proved incomplete by rarefaction.

The chain couples TRBV5-1 to TRBJ1-4; no firm D call. Material: naive CD4+ T cells from PBMCs. The sample's subset: CD45RA+ positively selected. This TCR was sampled from a young man in good health. Some clones in this sample may be carry-over from other donors' samples. The CDR3 DNA sequence: TGCGCCAGCAGCTTGGGAGTTATGGATAATGAAAAACTGTTTTTT. It codes for CASSLGVMDNEKLFF.